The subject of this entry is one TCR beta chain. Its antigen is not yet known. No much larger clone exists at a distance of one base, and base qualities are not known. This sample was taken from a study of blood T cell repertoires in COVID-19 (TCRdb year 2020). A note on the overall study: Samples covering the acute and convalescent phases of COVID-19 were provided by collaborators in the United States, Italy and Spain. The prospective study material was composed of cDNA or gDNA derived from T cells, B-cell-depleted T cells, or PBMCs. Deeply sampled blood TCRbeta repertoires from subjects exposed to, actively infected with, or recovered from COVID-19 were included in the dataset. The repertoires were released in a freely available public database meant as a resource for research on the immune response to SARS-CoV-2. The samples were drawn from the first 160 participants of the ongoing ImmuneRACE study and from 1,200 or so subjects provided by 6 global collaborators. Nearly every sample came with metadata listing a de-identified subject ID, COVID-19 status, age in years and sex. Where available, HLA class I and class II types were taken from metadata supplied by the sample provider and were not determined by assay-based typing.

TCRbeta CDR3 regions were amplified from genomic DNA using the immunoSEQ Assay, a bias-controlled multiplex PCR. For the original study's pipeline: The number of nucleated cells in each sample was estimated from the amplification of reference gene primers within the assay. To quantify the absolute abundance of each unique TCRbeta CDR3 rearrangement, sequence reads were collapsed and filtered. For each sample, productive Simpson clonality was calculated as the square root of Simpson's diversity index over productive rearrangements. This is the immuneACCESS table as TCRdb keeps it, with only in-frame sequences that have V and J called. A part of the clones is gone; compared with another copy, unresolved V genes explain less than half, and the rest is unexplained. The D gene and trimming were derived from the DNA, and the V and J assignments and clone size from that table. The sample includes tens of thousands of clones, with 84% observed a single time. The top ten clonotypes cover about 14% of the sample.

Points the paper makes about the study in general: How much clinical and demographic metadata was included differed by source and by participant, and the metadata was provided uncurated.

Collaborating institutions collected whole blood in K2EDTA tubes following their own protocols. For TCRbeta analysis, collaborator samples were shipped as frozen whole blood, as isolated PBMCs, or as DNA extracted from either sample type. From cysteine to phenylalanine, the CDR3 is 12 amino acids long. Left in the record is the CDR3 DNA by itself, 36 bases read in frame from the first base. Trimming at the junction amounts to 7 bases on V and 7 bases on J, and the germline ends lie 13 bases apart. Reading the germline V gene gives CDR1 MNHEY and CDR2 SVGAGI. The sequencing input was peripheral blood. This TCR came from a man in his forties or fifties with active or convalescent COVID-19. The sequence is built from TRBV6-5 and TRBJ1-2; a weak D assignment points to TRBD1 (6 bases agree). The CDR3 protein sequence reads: CASKGVVGGYTF. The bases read TGTGCCAGCAAGGGGGTTGTCGGTGGCTACACCTTC.